The present T cell receptor beta chain was sequenced within a study of blood T cell repertoires in COVID-19. Repertoires were generated with immunoSEQ multiplex PCR, while TCRdb's copy carries only in-frame clones and drops some. The table has approximately 94,000 clones, around 88% seen once; the top ten hold roughly 5%. The CDR3 covers 15 residues. The J segment lost 6 bases and the V segment lost 5 bases, leaving 6 bases of the junction unmatched. In germline, CDR1 is MNHEY, CDR2 SVGAGI. V is TRBV6-5 and J is TRBJ2-4; 11 bases line up with TRBD2. This sequence originates from a human donor in a cohort sampled during active COVID-19. Sequencing was carried out using peripheral blood. CDR3: CASSLAGGVGNIQYF. CDR3 nucleotide sequence: TGTGCCAGCAGTCTAGCGGGAGGTGTTGGAAACATTCAGTACTTC.